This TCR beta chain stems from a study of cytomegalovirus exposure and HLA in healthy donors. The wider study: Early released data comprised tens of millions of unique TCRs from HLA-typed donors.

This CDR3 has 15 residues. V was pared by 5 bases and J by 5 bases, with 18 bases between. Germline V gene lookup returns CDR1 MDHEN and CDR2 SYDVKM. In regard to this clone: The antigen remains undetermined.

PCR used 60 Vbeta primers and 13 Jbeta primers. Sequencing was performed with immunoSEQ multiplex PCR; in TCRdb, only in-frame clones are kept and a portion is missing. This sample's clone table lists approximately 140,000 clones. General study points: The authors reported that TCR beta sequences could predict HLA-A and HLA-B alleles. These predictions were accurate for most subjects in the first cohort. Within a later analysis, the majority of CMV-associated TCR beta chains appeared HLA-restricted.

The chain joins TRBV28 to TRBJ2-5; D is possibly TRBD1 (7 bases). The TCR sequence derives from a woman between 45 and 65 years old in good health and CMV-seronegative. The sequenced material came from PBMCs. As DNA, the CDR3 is TGTGCCAGCAGTGGGAACAGGGGTGGGGGGGAGACCCAGTACTTC. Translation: CASSGNRGGGETQYF.